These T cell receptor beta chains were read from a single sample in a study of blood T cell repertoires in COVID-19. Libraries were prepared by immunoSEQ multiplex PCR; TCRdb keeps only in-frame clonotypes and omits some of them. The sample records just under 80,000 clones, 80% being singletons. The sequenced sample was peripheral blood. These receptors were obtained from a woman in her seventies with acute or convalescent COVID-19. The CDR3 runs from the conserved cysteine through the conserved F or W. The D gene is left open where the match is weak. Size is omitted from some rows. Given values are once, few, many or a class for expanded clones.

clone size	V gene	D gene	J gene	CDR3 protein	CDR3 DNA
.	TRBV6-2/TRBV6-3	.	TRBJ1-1	CAGSPWRGPSGAFF	TGTGCCGGCAGTCCCTGGCGGGGCCCCAGTGGAGCTTTCTTT
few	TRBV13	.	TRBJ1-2	CASSKGGTLYYTF	TGTGCCAGCAGCAAAGGGGGTACCCTTTACTACACCTTC
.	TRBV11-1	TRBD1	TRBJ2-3	CASSSSWTGGTDTQYF	TGTGCCAGCAGCTCCTCTTGGACAGGGGGCACAGATACGCAGTATTTT
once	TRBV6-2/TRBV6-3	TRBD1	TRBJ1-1	CASTPDREPPQDTEAFF	TGTGCCAGCACCCCGGACAGGGAGCCCCCCCAGGACACTGAAGCTTTCTTT
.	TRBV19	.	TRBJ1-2	CASTETQGNYGYTF	TGTGCCAGTACCGAAACCCAGGGGAACTATGGCTACACCTTC
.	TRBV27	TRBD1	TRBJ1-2	CASSYRGSYGYTF	TGTGCCAGCAGCTACAGGGGCTCCTATGGCTACACCTTC
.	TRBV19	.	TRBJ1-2	CASSLAAGDYGYTF	TGTGCCAGTAGTTTGGCGGCAGGGGACTATGGCTACACCTTC
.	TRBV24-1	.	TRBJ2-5	CATSDSSQGETQYF	TGTGCCACCAGTGACTCCAGCCAGGGGGAGACCCAGTACTTC
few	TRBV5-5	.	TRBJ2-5	CASSSIGGPETQYF	TGTGCCAGCAGCTCCATCGGGGGTCCGGAGACCCAGTACTTC
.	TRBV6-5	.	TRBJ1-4	CASKDSGWDEKLFF	TGTGCCAGCAAGGACAGCGGATGGGATGAAAAACTGTTTTTT
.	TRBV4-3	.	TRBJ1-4	CASSQEIRSGEKLFF	TGCGCCAGCAGCCAAGAGATACGCTCGGGTGAAAAACTGTTTTTT
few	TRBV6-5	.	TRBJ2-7	CASSYRSSSYEQYF	TGTGCCAGCAGTTACCGTTCTTCCTCCTACGAGCAGTACTTC
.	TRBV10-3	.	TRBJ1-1	CAISESRAGRVNTEAFF	TGTGCCATCAGTGAGTCTAGGGCGGGGAGGGTGAACACTGAAGCTTTCTTT
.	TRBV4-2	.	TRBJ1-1	CASSQGAGYNTEAFF	TGTGCCAGCAGCCAAGGGGCGGGGTATAACACTGAAGCTTTCTTT
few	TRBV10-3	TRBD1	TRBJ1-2	CAISDSDRGGHGYTF	TGTGCCATCAGTGATTCGGACAGGGGGGGACATGGCTACACCTTC
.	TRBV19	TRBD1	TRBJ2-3	CASSPGQGTTDTQYF	TGTGCCAGTAGTCCTGGACAGGGGACAACAGATACGCAGTATTTT
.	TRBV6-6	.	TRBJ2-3	CASSLGLGAETDTQYF	TGTGCCAGCAGCCTTGGGTTGGGAGCGGAAACAGATACGCAGTATTTT
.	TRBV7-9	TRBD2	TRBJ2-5	CASSSSGGPVETQYF	TGTGCCAGCAGCAGCAGCGGGGGCCCCGTAGAGACCCAGTACTTC
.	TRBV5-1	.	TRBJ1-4	CASSFRGEGEKLFF	TGCGCCAGCAGCTTCAGGGGAGAGGGGGAAAAACTGTTTTTT
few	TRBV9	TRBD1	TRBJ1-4	CASSVGEGAFEKLFF	TGTGCCAGCAGCGTAGGTGAGGGGGCGTTTGAAAAACTGTTTTTT
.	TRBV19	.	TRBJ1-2	CASSPHNRALTYGYTF	TGTGCCAGTAGTCCTCACAACAGAGCCCTAACGTATGGCTACACCTTC
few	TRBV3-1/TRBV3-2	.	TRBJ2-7	CASSQDNVAAIYEQYF	TGTGCCAGCAGCCAAGACAATGTGGCTGCCATATACGAGCAGTACTTC
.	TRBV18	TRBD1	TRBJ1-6	CASSRQDQGAYNSPLHF	TGTGCCAGCTCCCGGCAGGATCAGGGGGCCTATAATTCACCCCTCCACTTT
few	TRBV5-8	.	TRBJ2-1	CASSFRSGLSYNEQFF	TGTGCCAGCAGCTTCCGTAGCGGTCTCTCCTACAATGAGCAGTTCTTC
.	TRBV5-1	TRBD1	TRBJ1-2	CASSPGQGAYGYTF	TGCGCCAGCAGCCCCGGACAGGGGGCTTATGGCTACACCTTC
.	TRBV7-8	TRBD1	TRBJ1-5	CASSLRDSGNQPQHF	TGTGCCAGCAGCTTGCGGGACAGCGGAAATCAGCCCCAGCATTTT
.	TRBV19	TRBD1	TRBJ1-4	CASSINRGTGLFF	TGTGCCAGTAGTATTAACAGGGGGACGGGACTGTTTTTT
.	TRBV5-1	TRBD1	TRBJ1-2	CASSPATGPNYGYTF	TGCGCCAGCAGCCCCGCGACAGGGCCCAACTATGGCTACACCTTC
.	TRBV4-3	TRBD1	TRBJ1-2	CASSQDRTGGGEGYTF	TGCGCCAGCAGCCAAGACCGGACAGGCGGTGGGGAGGGCTACACCTTC
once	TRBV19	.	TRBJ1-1	CASRGRGYTEAFF	TGTGCCAGTAGGGGGAGGGGATACACTGAAGCTTTCTTT
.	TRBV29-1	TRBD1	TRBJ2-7	CSVLTGALLSYEQYF	TGCAGCGTTCTGACAGGGGCCTTGCTCTCCTACGAGCAGTACTTC
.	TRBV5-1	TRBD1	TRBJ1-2	CASSLGGRGRRGYGYTF	TGCGCCAGCAGCCTGGGTGGCAGGGGGCGCCGGGGCTATGGCTACACCTTC
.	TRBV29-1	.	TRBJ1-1	CSVATTVMNTEAFF	TGCAGCGTCGCCACGACAGTTATGAACACTGAAGCTTTCTTT